This TCR beta chain originates from a study of glioma-infiltrating T cells. The study's findings and limits: Gliomas, especially low-grade, showed above-expected tissue-blood divergence; non-neoplastic patients showed below.

Using RNA template, CDR3s of TCR alpha and beta were amplified with iRepertoire arm-PCR. TCRdb redid the calling of the multiplex PCR reads with MiXCR, one entry per CDR3 protein. The sample has 160,000 or so distinct CDR3 sequences; more than 35% are singletons. The CDR3 length is 14 residues. The ends were cut back, 1 base at V and 5 bases at J, with 11 bases in the middle. The sample holds many counts of this clonotype. Its antigen is not identified. The clonotype comes from a human donor with low-grade glioma or glioblastoma, undergoing nonglioma brain surgery, or in good health (not recorded which). Source material: glioma tissue, nonneoplastic brain tissue, or PBMCs (not recorded which). The chain is built from TRBV12-3 or TRBV12-4 and TRBJ1-1; no clear D. CDR3 sequence: CASSLEAPRTEAFF. CDR3 in DNA: TGTGCCAGCAGTTTAGAGGCACCCCGAACTGAAGCTTTCTTT.